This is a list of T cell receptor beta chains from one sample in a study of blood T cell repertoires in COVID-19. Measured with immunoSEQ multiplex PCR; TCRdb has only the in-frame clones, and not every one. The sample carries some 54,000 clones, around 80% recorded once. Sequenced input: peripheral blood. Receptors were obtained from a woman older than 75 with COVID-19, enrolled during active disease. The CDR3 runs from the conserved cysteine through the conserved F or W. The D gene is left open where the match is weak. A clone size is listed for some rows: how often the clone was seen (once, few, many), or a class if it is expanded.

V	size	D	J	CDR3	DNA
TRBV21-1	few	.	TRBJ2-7	CASKQGLADSYEQYF	TGTGCCAGCAAACAGGGTCTAGCGGACTCCTACGAGCAGTACTTC
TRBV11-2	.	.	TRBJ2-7	CASSGGDLSYEQYF	TGTGCCAGCTCAGGAGGGGATCTTTCCTACGAGCAGTACTTC
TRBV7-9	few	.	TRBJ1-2	CASSLLFSDSDYGYTF	TGTGCCAGCAGCTTACTGTTCTCAGACAGTGACTATGGCTACACCTTC
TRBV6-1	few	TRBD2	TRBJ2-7	CASSEPLIAGVFDEQYF	TGTGCCAGCAGTGAGCCCCTTATAGCGGGAGTATTCGACGAGCAGTACTTC
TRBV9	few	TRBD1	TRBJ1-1	CASSGTGTTEAFF	TGTGCCAGCAGCGGGACAGGGACCACTGAAGCTTTCTTT
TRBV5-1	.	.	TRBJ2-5	CASSFTSPQVETQYF	TGCGCCAGCAGCTTTACTAGCCCCCAGGTCGAGACCCAGTACTTC
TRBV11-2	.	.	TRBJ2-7	CASGTQSSYEQYF	TGTGCCAGCGGTACCCAGTCCTCCTACGAGCAGTACTTC
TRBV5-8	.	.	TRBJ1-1	CASSLGGTWTFF	TGTGCCAGCAGCTTGGGGGGGACATGGACTTTCTTT
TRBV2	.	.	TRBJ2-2	CASGLASTGELFF	TGTGCCAGCGGATTAGCTTCAACCGGGGAGCTGTTTTTT
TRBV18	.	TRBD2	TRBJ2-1	CASSPAGGGIISYNEQFF	TGTGCCAGCTCACCAGCGGGGGGAGGTATTATTTCCTACAATGAGCAGTTCTTC